Included here is one TCR beta chain sequence, with context. Its binding antigen is unknown. No quality values exist for individual bases; no much larger clone is one base distant. These data originate in a study of blood T cell repertoires in COVID-19 (dated by TCRdb to about 2020). In terms of the full investigation: Samples covering the acute and convalescent phases of COVID-19 were provided by collaborators in the United States, Italy and Spain. The material from the prospective study consisted of cDNA or gDNA derived from T cells, B-cell-depleted T cells, or PBMCs. Subjects who had been exposed to COVID-19, were actively infected with it, or had recovered from it provided the deeply sampled blood TCRbeta repertoires that made up the dataset. A freely available public database, intended as a resource for researchers studying the immune response to SARS-CoV-2, is where the repertoires were released. Samples came from the ongoing ImmuneRACE study (first 160 participants) plus 1,254 subjects from 6 global collaborators. The sample metadata nearly always contained a de-identified subject ID, COVID-19 status, age in years and sex. HLA class I and class II types, where available, came from metadata supplied by the sample provider rather than from assay-based typing.

Study-level results and caveats: The quantity of clinical and demographic metadata differed by source and by participant and was supplied without curation.

Reading from cysteine to phenylalanine, the CDR3 counts 15 amino acids. Kept here is only the CDR3 DNA, which spans 45 bases and is read in frame from base 1. CDR1 and CDR2, looked up from the germline V gene, are SGHRS and YFSETQ. V and J lose 3 bases and 6 bases, and a span of 18 bases separates them. The immunoSEQ Assay, a bias-controlled multiplex PCR, was used to amplify TCRbeta CDR3 regions from genomic DNA. The original pipeline was this. Within the assay, amplification of reference gene primers was used to estimate how many nucleated cells each sample contained. Sequence reads were collapsed and filtered to measure the absolute abundance of every unique TCRbeta CDR3 rearrangement. For each sample, productive Simpson clonality was calculated by taking the square root of Simpson's diversity index across productive rearrangements. TCRdb retrieved this table from immuneACCESS and kept in-frame rearrangements only. Not all clones are present; in checked studies, unresolved V genes account for under half, and no reason is known for the remainder. The V and J calls and clone size are taken from that table; D and trimming were inferred from the DNA. Counted in this sample were 150,000 or so clones; 78% of them appeared once. The leading ten clones occupy around 1.5% of the sample.

Whole blood was collected in K2EDTA tubes by collaborating institutions according to the institutions' own protocols. Collaborator samples were shipped for TCRbeta analysis as frozen whole blood, isolated PBMCs, or DNA extracted from either sample type. Rearrangement joined TRBV5-1 to TRBJ1-2; the D gene assignment is ambiguous. This receptor was obtained from an older man with acute or convalescent COVID-19. Sequencing input: peripheral blood. The CDR3 is CASSSSPQDQHGYTF. The DNA sequence reads TGCGCCAGCAGCTCCAGCCCCCAGGATCAGCATGGCTACACCTTC.